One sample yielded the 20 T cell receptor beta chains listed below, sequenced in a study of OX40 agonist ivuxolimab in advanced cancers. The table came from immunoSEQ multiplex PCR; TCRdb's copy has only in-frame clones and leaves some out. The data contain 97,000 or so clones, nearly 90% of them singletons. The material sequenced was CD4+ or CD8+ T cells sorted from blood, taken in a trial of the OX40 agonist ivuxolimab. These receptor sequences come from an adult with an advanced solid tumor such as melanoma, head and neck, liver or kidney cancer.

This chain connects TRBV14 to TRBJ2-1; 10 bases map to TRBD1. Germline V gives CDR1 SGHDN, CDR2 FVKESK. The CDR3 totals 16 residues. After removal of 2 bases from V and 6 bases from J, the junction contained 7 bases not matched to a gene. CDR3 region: CASSQLTGQGLNEQFF. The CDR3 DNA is TGTGCCAGCAGCCAATTAACGGGACAGGGGCTCAATGAGCAGTTCTTC.

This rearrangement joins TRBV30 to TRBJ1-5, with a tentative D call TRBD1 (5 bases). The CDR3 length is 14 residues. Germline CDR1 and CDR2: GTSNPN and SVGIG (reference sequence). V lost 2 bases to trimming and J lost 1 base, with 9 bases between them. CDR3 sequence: CAWSRWDSNQPQHF. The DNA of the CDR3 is TGTGCCTGGAGTAGGTGGGACAGCAATCAGCCCCAGCATTTT.

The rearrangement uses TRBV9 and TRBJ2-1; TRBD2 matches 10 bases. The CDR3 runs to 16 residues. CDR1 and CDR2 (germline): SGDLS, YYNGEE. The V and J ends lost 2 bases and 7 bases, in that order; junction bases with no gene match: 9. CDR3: CASSVDLSGGANEQFF. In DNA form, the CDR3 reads TGTGCCAGCAGCGTCGACCTGAGCGGGGGGGCAAATGAGCAGTTCTTC.

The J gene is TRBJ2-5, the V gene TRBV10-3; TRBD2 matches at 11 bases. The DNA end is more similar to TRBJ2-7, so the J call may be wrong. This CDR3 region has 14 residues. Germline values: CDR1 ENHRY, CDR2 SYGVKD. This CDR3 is CAIRPGTSGYEQYF. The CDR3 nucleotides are TGTGCCATCAGACCCGGGACTAGCGGCTACGAGCAGTACTTC.

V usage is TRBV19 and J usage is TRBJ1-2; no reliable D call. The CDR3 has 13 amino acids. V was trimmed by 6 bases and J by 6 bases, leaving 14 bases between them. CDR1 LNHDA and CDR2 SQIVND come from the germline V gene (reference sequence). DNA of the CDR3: TGTGCCAGTAGGCCGAAGGGCGGCAATGGCTACACCTTC. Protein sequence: CASRPKGGNGYTF.

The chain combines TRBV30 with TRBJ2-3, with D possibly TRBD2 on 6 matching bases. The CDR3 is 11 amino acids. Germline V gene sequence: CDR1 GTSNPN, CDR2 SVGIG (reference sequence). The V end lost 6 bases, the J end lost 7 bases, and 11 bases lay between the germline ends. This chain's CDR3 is CACGTPYTQYF. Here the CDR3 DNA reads TGTGCCTGCGGGACTCCCTATACGCAGTATTTT.

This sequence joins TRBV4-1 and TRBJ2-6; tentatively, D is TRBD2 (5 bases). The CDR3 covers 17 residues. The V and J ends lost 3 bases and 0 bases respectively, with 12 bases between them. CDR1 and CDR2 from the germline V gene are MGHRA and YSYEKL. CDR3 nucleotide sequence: TGCGCCAGCAGCCAGGAGGCGGGTAGCTCTGGGGCCAACGTCCTGACTTTC. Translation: CASSQEAGSSGANVLTF.

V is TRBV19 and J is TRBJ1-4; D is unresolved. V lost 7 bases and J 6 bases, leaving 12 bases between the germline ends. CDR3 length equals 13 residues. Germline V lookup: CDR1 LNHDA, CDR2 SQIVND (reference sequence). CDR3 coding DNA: TGTGCCAGTACCACAGAAAGGGATGAAAAACTGTTTTTT. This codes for CASTTERDEKLFF.

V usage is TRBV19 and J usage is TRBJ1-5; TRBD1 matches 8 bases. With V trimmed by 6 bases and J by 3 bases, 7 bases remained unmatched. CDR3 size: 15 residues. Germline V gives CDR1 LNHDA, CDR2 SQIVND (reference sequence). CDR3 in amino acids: CASSPLTGVNQPQHF. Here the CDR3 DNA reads TGTGCCAGTAGCCCTCTGACAGGGGTCAATCAGCCCCAGCATTTT. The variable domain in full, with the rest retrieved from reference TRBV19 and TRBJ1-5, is DGGITQSPKYLFRKEGQNVTLSCEQNLNHDAMYWYRQDPGQGLRLIYYSQIVNDFQKGDIAEGYSVSREKKESFPLTVTSAQKNPTAFYLCASSPLTGVNQPQHFGDGTRLSIL.

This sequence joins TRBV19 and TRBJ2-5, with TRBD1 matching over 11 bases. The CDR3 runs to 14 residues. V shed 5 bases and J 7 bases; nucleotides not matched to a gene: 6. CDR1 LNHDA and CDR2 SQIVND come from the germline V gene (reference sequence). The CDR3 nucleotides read TGTGCCAGTAGTTTTCGGACAGGGGGCGGGACCCAGTACTTC. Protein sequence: CASSFRTGGGTQYF.

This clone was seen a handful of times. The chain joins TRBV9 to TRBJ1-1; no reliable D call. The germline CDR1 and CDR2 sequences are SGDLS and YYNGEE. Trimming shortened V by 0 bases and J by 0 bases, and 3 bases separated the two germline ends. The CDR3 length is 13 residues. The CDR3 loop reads CASSVELNTEAFF. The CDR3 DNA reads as TGTGCCAGCAGCGTAGAACTGAACACTGAAGCTTTCTTT.

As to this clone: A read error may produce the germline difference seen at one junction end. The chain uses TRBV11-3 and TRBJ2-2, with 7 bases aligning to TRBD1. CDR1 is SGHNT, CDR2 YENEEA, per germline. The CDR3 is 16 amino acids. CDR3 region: CAGSLGGDRRTGELFF. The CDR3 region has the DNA TGTGCCGGCAGCTTAGGGGGCGACAGGAGGACCGGGGAGCTGTTTTTT.

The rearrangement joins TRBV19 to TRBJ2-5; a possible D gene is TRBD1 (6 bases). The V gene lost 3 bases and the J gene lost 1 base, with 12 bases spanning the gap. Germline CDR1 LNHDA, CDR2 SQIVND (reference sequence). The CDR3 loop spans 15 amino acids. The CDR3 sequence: CASSIGRGRQETQYF. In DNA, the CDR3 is TGTGCCAGTAGTATCGGCAGGGGCCGCCAAGAGACCCAGTACTTC.

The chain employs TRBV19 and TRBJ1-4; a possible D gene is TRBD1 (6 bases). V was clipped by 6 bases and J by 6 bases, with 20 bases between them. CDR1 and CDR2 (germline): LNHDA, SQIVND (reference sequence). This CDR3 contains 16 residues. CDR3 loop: CASRQGPTQHYEKLFF. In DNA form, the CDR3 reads TGTGCCAGTAGACAGGGCCCGACACAACATTATGAAAAACTGTTTTTT.

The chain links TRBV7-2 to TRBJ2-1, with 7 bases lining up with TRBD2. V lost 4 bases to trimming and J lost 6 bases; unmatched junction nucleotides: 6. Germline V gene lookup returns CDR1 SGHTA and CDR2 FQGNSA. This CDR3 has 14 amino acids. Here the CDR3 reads CASSSRLAVNEQFF. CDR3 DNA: TGTGCCAGCAGCTCTAGACTAGCAGTCAATGAGCAGTTCTTC.

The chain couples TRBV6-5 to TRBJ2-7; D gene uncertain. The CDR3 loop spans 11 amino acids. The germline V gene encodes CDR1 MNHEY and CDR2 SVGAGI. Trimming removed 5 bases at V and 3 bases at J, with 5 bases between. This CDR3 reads CASSENYEQYF. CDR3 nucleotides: TGTGCCAGCAGTGAAAACTACGAGCAGTACTTC.

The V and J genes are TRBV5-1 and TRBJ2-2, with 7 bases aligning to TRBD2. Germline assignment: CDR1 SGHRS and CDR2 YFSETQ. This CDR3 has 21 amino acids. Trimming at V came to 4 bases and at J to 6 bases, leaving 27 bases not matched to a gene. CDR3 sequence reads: CASSPFRSGIGSFRRAGELFF. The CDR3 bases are TGCGCCAGCAGCCCCTTCAGGAGCGGGATAGGTTCGTTCCGGAGAGCCGGGGAGCTGTTTTTT.

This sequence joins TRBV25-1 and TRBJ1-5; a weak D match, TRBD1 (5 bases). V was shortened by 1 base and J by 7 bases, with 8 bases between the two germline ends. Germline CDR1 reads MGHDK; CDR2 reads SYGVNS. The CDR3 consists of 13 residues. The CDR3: CASSESGVQPQHF. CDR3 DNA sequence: TGTGCCAGCAGTGAATCGGGGGTCCAGCCCCAGCATTTT.

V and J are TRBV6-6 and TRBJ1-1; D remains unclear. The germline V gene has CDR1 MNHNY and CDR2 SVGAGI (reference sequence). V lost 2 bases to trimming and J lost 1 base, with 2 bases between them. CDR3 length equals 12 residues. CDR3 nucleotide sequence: TGTGCCAGCAGTTACGAGAACACTGAAGCTTTCTTT. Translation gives CASSYENTEAFF.

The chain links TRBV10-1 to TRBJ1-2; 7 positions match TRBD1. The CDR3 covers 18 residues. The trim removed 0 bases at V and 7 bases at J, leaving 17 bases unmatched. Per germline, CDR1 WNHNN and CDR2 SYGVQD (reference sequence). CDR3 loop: CASSESMGQGGYLFGYTF. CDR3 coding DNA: TGCGCCAGCAGTGAGTCGATGGGTCAGGGGGGTTATCTTTTTGGCTACACCTTC.